This entry describes one TCR beta chain. This record belongs to a study of blood T cell repertoires in COVID-19. Study details: T cells, B-cell-depleted T cells, or PBMCs provided the cDNA or gDNA that served as material.

The participants were between roughly 18 and 89 years old and came from under 25 US areas. From germline, CDR1 is SEHNR and CDR2 FQNEAQ (reference sequence). Trimming cost V 0 bases and J 14 bases; bases outside gene matches: 6. CDR3 length equals 13 residues. Profiling relied on immunoSEQ multiplex PCR, and the TCRdb table lists in-frame clones only, not all of them. This table holds 400,000 to 550,000 clones, 70% to 90% found once. The sequenced material came from PBMCs or T cells enriched from blood (not recorded which). The rearrangement links TRBV7-9 to TRBJ2-3; 9 nucleotides line up with TRBD2. The TCR comes from a woman between 18 and 30 years old with acute COVID-19. The CDR3 nucleotides are TGTGCCAGCAGCTTAGCGTCGGGACTAGCACGGTATTTT. It translates to CASSLASGLARYF.